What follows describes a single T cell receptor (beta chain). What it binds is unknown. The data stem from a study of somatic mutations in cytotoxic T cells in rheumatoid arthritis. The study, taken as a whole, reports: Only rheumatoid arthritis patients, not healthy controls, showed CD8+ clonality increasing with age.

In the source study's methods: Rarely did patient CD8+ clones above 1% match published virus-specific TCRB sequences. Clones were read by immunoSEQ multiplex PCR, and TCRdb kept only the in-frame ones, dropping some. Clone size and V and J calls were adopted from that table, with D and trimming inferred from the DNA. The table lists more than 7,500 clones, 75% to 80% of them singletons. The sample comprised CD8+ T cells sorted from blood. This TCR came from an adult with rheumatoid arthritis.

Written as DNA, the CDR3 is TGTGCCAGCACCGACAGGCTATCTGGGGCCAACGTCCTGACTTTC. This encodes CASTDRLSGANVLTF. The chain links TRBV27 to TRBJ2-6; D possibly corresponds to TRBD1 (6 bases). Germline CDR1 reads MNHEY; CDR2 reads SMNVEV (reference sequence). V was pared by 7 bases and J by 1 base, with 11 bases between. The CDR3 consists of 15 residues. The whole variable domain, remainder taken from reference TRBV27 and TRBJ2-6, is EAQVTQNPRYLITVTGKKLTVTCSQNMNHEYMSWYRQDPGLGLRQIYYSMNVEVTDKGDVPEGYKVSRKEKRNFPLILESPSPNQTSLYFCASTDRLSGANVLTFGAGSRLTVL.